The rows below give T cell receptor beta chains drawn from one sample of a study of blood T cell repertoires in COVID-19. Assay: immunoSEQ multiplex PCR; the TCRdb copy retains only in-frame clones and omits some. This repertoire shows some 100,000 clones, around 94% found once; its top ten account for approximately 6%. Source material: peripheral blood. These receptors were obtained from a woman in her sixties or seventies with active COVID-19. The CDR3 runs from the conserved cysteine through the conserved F or W. The D gene is left open where the match is weak. Size is omitted from some rows. Given values are once, few, many or a class for expanded clones.

j_call	clone_size	d_call	v_call	cdr3_aa	cdr3_nt
TRBJ2-7	NA	TRBD1	TRBV10-3	CAISEPSRTGESYEQYF	TGTGCCATCAGTGAACCCTCCCGGACAGGGGAGAGCTACGAGCAGTACTTC
TRBJ1-6	NA	NA	TRBV7-2	CASRGQDNSPLHF	TGTGCCAGCAGAGGACAAGATAATTCACCCCTCCACTTT
TRBJ1-5	NA	NA	TRBV11-2	CASSLVPGNQPQHF	TGTGCCAGCAGCTTAGTCCCAGGGAATCAGCCCCAGCATTTT
TRBJ1-4	once	TRBD1	TRBV28	CASSLTGQGREKLFF	TGTGCCAGCAGTTTAACGGGACAGGGAAGGGAAAAACTGTTTTTT
TRBJ2-7	NA	TRBD1	TRBV28	CASSWTGSEQYF	TGTGCCAGCAGTTGGACAGGGTCCGAGCAGTACTTC
TRBJ2-7	NA	NA	TRBV10-1	CASSESAGSLYEQYF	TGCGCCAGCAGTGAGTCGGCAGGGTCCCTCTACGAGCAGTACTTC
TRBJ2-7	NA	NA	TRBV11-2	CASSPAREQYF	TGTGCCAGCAGCCCCGCCCGGGAGCAGTACTTC
TRBJ2-1	NA	TRBD1	TRBV6-4	CASSVGTGGRYEQFF	TGTGCCAGCAGTGTGGGGACAGGAGGTCGGTATGAGCAGTTCTTC
TRBJ2-1	few	NA	TRBV7-8	CASSLATGSYNEQFF	TGTGCCAGCAGCTTAGCTACGGGAAGTTACAATGAGCAGTTCTTC
TRBJ2-3	NA	NA	TRBV4-3	CASSQDLAGPATQYF	TGCGCCAGCAGCCAAGATCTTGCGGGCCCGGCTACGCAGTATTTT
TRBJ1-3	NA	TRBD1	TRBV30	CAWRGQGVYGNTIYF	TGTGCCTGGAGGGGCCAGGGGGTTTATGGAAACACCATATATTTT
TRBJ1-4	NA	NA	TRBV2	CASSERSLGTSEKLFF	TGTGCCAGCAGTGAAAGATCCCTCGGGACATCTGAAAAACTGTTTTTT
TRBJ1-1	once	TRBD1	TRBV6-5	CASSYSRQGLPTEAFF	TGTGCCAGCAGTTACTCGAGACAGGGGTTGCCCACTGAAGCTTTCTTT
TRBJ1-6	NA	TRBD1	TRBV28	CASSSFRGSDSPLHF	TGTGCCAGCAGTTCGTTCAGGGGGTCTGATTCACCCCTCCACTTT
TRBJ1-1	NA	TRBD1	TRBV9	CASSVTAVGQGGTEAFF	TGTGCCAGCAGCGTAACAGCGGTGGGACAGGGGGGAACTGAAGCTTTCTTT
TRBJ1-6	NA	NA	TRBV20-1	CSARDVPGDHF	TGCAGTGCTAGAGATGTCCCAGGGGACCACTTT
TRBJ1-6	NA	TRBD1	TRBV10-2	CASSARDRAYNSPLHF	TGCGCCAGCAGTGCGAGGGACAGGGCGTACAATTCACCCCTCCACTTT
TRBJ1-1	NA	NA	TRBV4-1	CASSQGRVGGAGTEAFF	TGCGCCAGCAGCCAAGGTCGGGTAGGGGGGGCCGGCACTGAAGCTTTCTTT
TRBJ2-1	NA	NA	TRBV5-8	CASSSPYSYNEQFF	TGTGCCAGCAGCTCCCCGTACTCCTACAATGAGCAGTTCTTC
TRBJ2-7	NA	NA	TRBV3-1/TRBV3-2	CASSQDTRPSGLYEQYF	TGTGCCAGCAGCCAAGATACCCGACCAAGCGGGCTCTACGAGCAGTACTTC
TRBJ1-1	NA	NA	TRBV28	CATMGLANTEAFF	TGTGCCACCATGGGGCTCGCGAACACTGAAGCTTTCTTT
TRBJ2-2	NA	TRBD2	TRBV23-1	CASTGVGGRITGELFF	TGCGCCAGCACAGGGGTGGGCGGGAGGATCACCGGGGAGCTGTTTTTT
TRBJ2-2	once	TRBD1	TRBV3-1/TRBV3-2	CASSPRTGSGELFF	TGTGCCAGCAGCCCGAGGACAGGGTCCGGGGAGCTGTTTTTT
TRBJ2-7	NA	TRBD1	TRBV6-1	CASSETTGGIEQYF	TGTGCCAGCAGTGAAACCACAGGGGGGATCGAGCAGTACTTC
TRBJ1-1	once	NA	TRBV6-1	CASSEGGWVTEAFF	TGTGCCAGCAGTGAGGGAGGGTGGGTCACTGAAGCTTTCTTT
TRBJ2-3	NA	TRBD1	TRBV11-3	CASSSSTGTDTQYF	TGTGCCAGCAGCTCTTCGACAGGGACAGATACGCAGTATTTT
TRBJ2-7	NA	NA	TRBV6-5	CASRASSYEQYF	TGTGCCAGCAGAGCTAGCAGTTACGAGCAGTACTTC
TRBJ1-2	NA	TRBD1	TRBV13	CASSLQGQGIYGYTF	TGTGCCAGCAGCCTCCAGGGACAGGGAATCTACGGCTACACCTTC
TRBJ2-7	NA	NA	TRBV2	CASSERRWGDEQYF	TGTGCCAGCAGTGAAAGGCGCTGGGGCGACGAGCAGTACTTC
TRBJ2-7	NA	NA	TRBV18	CASSPPMSEQYF	TGTGCCAGCTCACCTCCTATGAGCGAGCAGTACTTC
TRBJ2-3	NA	NA	TRBV4-2	CASSGAGTDTQYF	TGTGCCAGCAGTGGAGCGGGCACAGATACGCAGTATTTT
TRBJ2-1	NA	TRBD2	TRBV7-2	CASSLIAGGSYNEQFF	TGTGCCAGCAGCTTAATAGCGGGGGGGTCCTACAATGAGCAGTTCTTC
TRBJ2-1	NA	TRBD1	TRBV7-2	CASSLDRGWQFF	TGTGCCAGCAGCTTAGACAGGGGTTGGCAGTTCTTC
TRBJ2-7	NA	TRBD2	TRBV3-1/TRBV3-2	CASSLLAGGSYEQYF	TGTGCCAGCAGCCTTCTAGCGGGGGGCTCCTACGAGCAGTACTTC
TRBJ2-2	NA	NA	TRBV9	CASRGTSNTGELFF	TGTGCCAGCAGGGGGACTTCGAACACCGGGGAGCTGTTTTTT
TRBJ2-3	NA	TRBD1	TRBV7-3	CASSLGRGRNTQYF	TGTGCCAGCAGCTTAGGCAGGGGGCGGAATACGCAGTATTTT
TRBJ1-2	NA	NA	TRBV7-2	CASSSLMDSARYGYTF	TGTGCCAGCAGCTCACTTATGGACAGCGCCCGCTATGGCTACACCTTC
TRBJ2-5	NA	NA	TRBV7-9	CASIRRVGEIQYF	TGTGCCAGCATCAGACGGGTAGGAGAGATCCAGTACTTC
TRBJ2-1	NA	NA	TRBV19	CASSMGHPRGYNEQFF	TGTGCCAGTAGTATGGGACACCCCCGCGGCTACAATGAGCAGTTCTTC
TRBJ1-1	NA	NA	TRBV12-5	CASGSSRLNTEAFF	TGTGCTAGTGGTTCTTCCAGGCTTAACACTGAAGCTTTCTTT
TRBJ2-5	NA	TRBD1	TRBV5-4	CASSLRSTGEETQYF	TGTGCCAGCAGCTTGCGGTCAACAGGGGAAGAGACCCAGTACTTC